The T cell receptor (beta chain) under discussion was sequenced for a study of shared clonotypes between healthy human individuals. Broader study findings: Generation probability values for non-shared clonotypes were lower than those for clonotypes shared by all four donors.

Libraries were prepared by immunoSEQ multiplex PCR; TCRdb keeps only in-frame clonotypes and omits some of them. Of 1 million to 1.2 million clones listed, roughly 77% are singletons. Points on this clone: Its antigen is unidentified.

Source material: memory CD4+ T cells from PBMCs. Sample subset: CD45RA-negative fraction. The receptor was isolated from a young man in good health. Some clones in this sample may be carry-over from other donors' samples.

CDR3 nucleotides: TGTGCCAGCAGCTCGCGGGACACCGGGGAGCTGTTTTTT. The encoded protein is CASSSRDTGELFF. The chain is built from TRBV5-5 and TRBJ2-2, with D maybe TRBD2 (5 bases). The V gene lost 3 bases and the J gene lost 3 bases, with 6 bases spanning the gap. This CDR3 has 13 residues. Germline V gives CDR1 SGHKS, CDR2 YYEKEE (reference sequence).